Below, 32 T cell receptor beta chains from the same sample are listed, as sequenced in a study of blood T cell repertoires in COVID-19. Method: immunoSEQ multiplex PCR; TCRdb's copy keeps in-frame clones and lacks some. The sample holds approximately 150,000 clones, 80% to 85% seen once. Sequencing was done on a sample of peripheral blood. These receptors came from a man in his thirties or forties with COVID-19, enrolled during active disease.

The chain uses TRBV5-8 and TRBJ2-1, with D possibly being TRBD1 (5 bases). The germline V and J ends were trimmed by 0 bases and 4 bases, with 8 bases remaining between them. Germline CDR1 reads SGHTS; CDR2 reads YDEGEE. The CDR3 is made up of 14 amino acids. Here the CDR3 reads CASSLGQLYNEQFF. The CDR3 nucleotides read TGTGCCAGCAGCTTGGGACAGCTTTACAATGAGCAGTTCTTC.

The chain employs TRBV29-1 and TRBJ2-2; 9 positions match TRBD1. The CDR3 covers 13 residues. J was trimmed by 5 bases and V by 7 bases; bases with no gene match: 5. CDR1 and CDR2 (germline): SQVTM, ANQGSEA. The CDR3 nucleotides are TGCAGCGGCCTACAGGGGGCGACCGGGGAGCTGTTTTTT. This encodes CSGLQGATGELFF.

The chain employs TRBV10-2 and TRBJ2-1; 9 nucleotides line up with TRBD2. Trimming took 4 bases from V and 1 from J; bases not matched to a gene: 11. CDR1 is WSHSY and CDR2 is SAAADI in the germline V gene. CDR3 length: 18 amino acids. CDR3 amino acids: CASSVPASGKGSYNEQFF. DNA of the CDR3: TGCGCCAGCAGTGTACCGGCTAGCGGGAAGGGGTCCTACAATGAGCAGTTCTTC.

The genes are TRBV7-2 and TRBJ1-2; D is possibly TRBD1 (5 bases). Germline CDR1 and CDR2: SGHTA and FQGNSA. With 5 bases removed from V and 4 bases from J, the gap between germline ends came to 8 bases. The CDR3 is made up of 12 amino acids. The CDR3 reads CASSADIYGYTF. The DNA of the CDR3 is TGTGCCAGCAGCGCGGACATCTATGGCTACACCTTC.

The chain uses TRBV6-5 and TRBJ1-1, with 9 bases matching TRBD1. The J segment lost 6 bases and the V segment lost 2 bases, leaving 10 bases of the junction unmatched. This CDR3 is 16 amino acids long. Germline CDR1 reads MNHEY; CDR2 reads SVGAGI. CDR3 DNA: TGTGCCAGCAGTTACGGGTCATCGGGGACAGGGCCTGAAGCTTTCTTT. Protein product: CASSYGSSGTGPEAFF.

The chain recombines TRBV2 with TRBJ1-3, with TRBD1 as a possible D gene (5 bases). Per the germline V gene, CDR1 is SNHLY and CDR2 is FYNNEI. The V and J ends lost 2 bases and 1 base respectively, with 15 bases between them. There are 17 residues in the CDR3. In DNA form, the CDR3 reads TGTGCCAGCAGTGAATATGGGGGGATCGGGTCTGGAAACACCATATATTTT. This codes for CASSEYGGIGSGNTIYF.

In its sample, this clone was seen once. The rearrangement joins TRBV19 to TRBJ1-2; TRBD1 is a possible D gene (5 bases). CDR3 size: 14 residues. Deletions cut 3 bases from V and 4 bases from J, with 12 bases between. Germline V gene data show CDR1 as LNHDA and CDR2 as SQIVND (reference sequence). CDR3 sequence (DNA): TGTGCCAGTAGTATGGAGTTGGGGGGCTATGGCTACACCTTC. It specifies CASSMELGGYGYTF.

The genes are TRBV14 and TRBJ2-1, with a tentative D call TRBD2 (6 bases). The CDR3 runs to 18 residues. V lost 1 base and J lost 0, with 16 bases in between. The germline V gene encodes CDR1 SGHDN and CDR2 FVKESK. For the CDR3, the DNA is TGTGCCAGCAGCCAAGCGTTTGCGGGACGGAGCTCCTACAATGAGCAGTTCTTC. This translates into CASSQAFAGRSSYNEQFF. Complete variable domain (other parts from reference TRBV14 and TRBJ2-1): EAGVTQFPSHSVIEKGQTVTLRCDPISGHDNLYWYRRVMGKEIKFLLHFVKESKQDESGMPNNRFLAERTGGTYSTLKVQPAELEDSGVYFCASSQAFAGRSSYNEQFFGPGTRLTVL.

The chain couples TRBV30 to TRBJ1-1, with unresolved D. This CDR3 spans 15 amino acids. CDR1 is GTSNPN and CDR2 is SVGIG in the germline V gene (reference sequence). Trimming stripped 8 bases from V and 1 base from J, with 20 bases between. The chain's CDR3 is CARGTEGSRNTEAFF. The CDR3 bases are TGTGCCCGCGGTACTGAAGGGAGCCGGAACACTGAAGCTTTCTTT.

The rearrangement joins TRBV27 to TRBJ2-7; 12 bases agree with TRBD1. J lost 6 bases, V lost 2 bases, and 5 bases had no gene match. This CDR3 region has 15 residues. Per the germline V gene, CDR1 is MNHEY and CDR2 is SMNVEV (reference sequence). The CDR3 DNA sequence: TGTGCCAGCAGTTTACAGGGACAGGGGGCTCTCGAGCAGTACTTC. This translates into CASSLQGQGALEQYF.

The V and J genes are TRBV9 and TRBJ1-2; 11 bases fit TRBD1. V was pared by 3 bases and J by 3 bases, with 1 base of the junction left unmatched. Per germline, CDR1 SGDLS and CDR2 YYNGEE. CDR3 length: 14 residues. The CDR3 spells CASSGTGGDYGYTF. DNA of the CDR3: TGTGCCAGCAGCGGGACAGGGGGCGACTATGGCTACACCTTC. Full variable domain (rest looked up from reference TRBV9 and TRBJ1-2): DSGVTQTPKHLITATGQRVTLRCSPRSGDLSVYWYQQSLDQGLQFLIQYYNGEERAKGNILERFSAQQFPDLHSELNLSSLELGDSALYFCASSGTGGDYGYTFGSGTRLTVV.

In the case of this clone: The junction shows a germline mismatch at one end, possibly a read error. The chain is built from TRBV29-1 and TRBJ1-1, with 9 positions matching TRBD1. The CDR3 is made up of 16 amino acids. Looked up from germline, CDR1 is SQVTM and CDR2 is ANQGSEA. The CDR3 nucleotides are TGCAGCGTAGAAGGAATACAGGGGGCGGTAGTCGCTGAAGCTTTCTTT. Amino acids: CSVEGIQGAVVAEAFF.

V and J are TRBV27 and TRBJ2-1; TRBD2 matches at 7 bases. With 4 bases clipped from V and 4 bases from J, the junction kept 4 bases outside the gene matches. Germline CDR1 MNHEY, CDR2 SMNVEV (reference sequence). This CDR3 has 14 residues. CDR3 DNA: TGTGCCAGCAGTTGGGGCGGGAGATACAATGAGCAGTTCTTC. It translates to CASSWGGRYNEQFF.

In this sample, this clone turned up a few times. The V and J genes are TRBV30 and TRBJ2-1; 8 nucleotides align to TRBD2. This CDR3 is built from 12 residues. J gave up 7 bases and V 1 base, and 0 bases lay outside the gene matches. Germline CDR1 reads GTSNPN; CDR2 reads SVGIG (reference sequence). CDR3 region: CAWSAGGNEQFF. The CDR3 DNA reads TGTGCCTGGAGTGCGGGGGGGAATGAGCAGTTCTTC.

The V and J genes are TRBV6-5 and TRBJ1-1, with 8 bases matching TRBD1. The V gene end was trimmed by 6 bases and the J gene end by 0 bases; junction bases not matched to a gene: 6. CDR3 length: 15 residues. Germline CDR1 is MNHEY and CDR2 is SVGAGI. The CDR3 sequence: CASSVQGGLNTEAFF. For the CDR3, the DNA is TGTGCCAGCAGCGTACAGGGGGGATTGAACACTGAAGCTTTCTTT.

The genes are TRBV2 and TRBJ2-5; 8 nucleotides line up with TRBD2. The CDR3 length is 14 residues. Germline assignment: CDR1 SNHLY and CDR2 FYNNEI. V was clipped by 3 bases and J by 5 bases; unmatched bases: 5. Here the CDR3 reads CASSDPSGSETQYF. In DNA, the CDR3 is TGTGCCAGCAGTGACCCCAGCGGGAGTGAGACCCAGTACTTC.

The CDR3 here is CASSFNDRAEAFF. The CDR3 nucleotides are TGTGCCAGCAGCTTTAATGACAGGGCTGAAGCTTTCTTT. The rearrangement joins TRBV11-2 to TRBJ1-1, with 7 nucleotides matching TRBD1. Trimming removed 3 bases from V and 6 bases from J; junction bases left unmatched: 4. Germline V gene lookup returns CDR1 SGHAT and CDR2 FQNNGV. The CDR3 sequence is 13 residues long.

This clone was recorded only once. The chain carries TRBV28 and TRBJ1-3; no definite D call. CDR1 and CDR2 (germline): MDHEN, SYDVKM. V lost 3 bases and J lost 0, with 6 bases in between. The CDR3 is made up of 14 amino acids. CDR3 in DNA: TGTGCCAGCAGTTTTACGGGCTCTGGAAACACCATATATTTT. Protein product: CASSFTGSGNTIYF.

The gene calls are TRBV3-1 (or the pseudogene TRBV3-2) and TRBJ2-1, with TRBD2 matching 7 bases. Germline lookup yields CDR1 LGHDT and CDR2 YNNKEL (reference sequence). This CDR3 has 15 amino acids. J gave up 3 bases and V 0 bases, and 2 bases lay outside the gene matches. This CDR3 is CASSQEREFYNEQFF. In nucleotides, the CDR3 is TGTGCCAGCAGCCAAGAGCGGGAGTTCTACAATGAGCAGTTCTTC.

The J gene is TRBJ1-3, the V gene TRBV3-1 (or the pseudogene TRBV3-2); 9 bases line up with TRBD1. This CDR3 is 16 amino acids long. From germline, CDR1 is LGHDT and CDR2 YNNKEL (reference sequence). With V trimmed by 2 bases and J by 0 bases, 2 bases remained unmatched. CDR3 nucleotide sequence: TGTGCCAGCAGCCAACACAGGGGGCCCTCTGGAAACACCATATATTTT. Translated, it gives CASSQHRGPSGNTIYF.

The chain joins TRBV12-5 to TRBJ1-3; D possibly corresponds to TRBD1 (6 bases). The length of the CDR3 is 14 residues. Germline lookup yields CDR1 LGHNT and CDR2 FRNRAP. The V gene lost 5 bases and the J gene lost 1 base, with 9 bases spanning the gap. This chain's CDR3 is CASGIGGSGNTIYF. CDR3 sequence (DNA): TGTGCTAGTGGTATAGGGGGTTCTGGAAACACCATATATTTT. The full variable domain, completed using reference TRBV12-5 and TRBJ1-3, is DARVTQTPRHKVTEMGQEVTMRCQPILGHNTVFWYRQTMMQGLELLAYFRNRAPLDDSGMPKDRFSAEMPDATLATLKIQPSEPRDSAVYFCASGIGGSGNTIYFGEGSWLTVV.

The chain links TRBV9 to TRBJ2-7, with D possibly TRBD1 on 6 matching bases. Germline V CDR1 and CDR2: SGDLS, YYNGEE. The CDR3 covers 15 residues. V was cut by 0 bases and J by 4 bases, with 14 bases left in between. The chain's CDR3 is CASSVGFGQGYEQYF. CDR3 sequence (DNA): TGTGCCAGCAGCGTAGGTTTTGGCCAGGGGTACGAGCAGTACTTC. Using reference TRBV9 and TRBJ2-7 for the parts outside the CDR3, the full variable domain is DSGVTQTPKHLITATGQRVTLRCSPRSGDLSVYWYQQSLDQGLQFLIQYYNGEERAKGNILERFSAQQFPDLHSELNLSSLELGDSALYFCASSVGFGQGYEQYFGPGTRLTVT.

The chain recombines TRBV7-2 with TRBJ1-5, with 8 bases lining up with TRBD1. The CDR3 contains 14 residues. Germline V gene data show CDR1 as SGHTA and CDR2 as FQGNSA. V shed 10 bases, J shed 5 bases, and the junction held 10 bases outside the gene matches. The CDR3: CATRQAGGYQPQHF. The CDR3 region has the DNA TGTGCCACCAGGCAGGCAGGGGGCTATCAGCCCCAGCATTTT.

The rearrangement uses TRBV5-1 and TRBJ2-1, with 9 bases identical to TRBD1. Per germline, CDR1 SGHRS and CDR2 YFSETQ. The CDR3 spans 12 residues. The junction had 3 bases not matched to a gene; V was cut back by 6 bases and J by 8 bases. The CDR3 loop reads CASTTGGYEQFF. The DNA of the CDR3 is TGCGCCAGCACTACAGGGGGCTATGAGCAGTTCTTC.

The chain couples TRBV7-9 to TRBJ2-7; 8 bases map to TRBD2. Germline CDR1 and CDR2: SEHNR and FQNEAQ (reference sequence). The CDR3 spans 13 residues. V lost 5 bases to trimming and J lost 7 bases; unmatched junction nucleotides: 7. CDR3 in amino acids: CASSLGSSGEQYF. The CDR3 DNA reads as TGTGCCAGCAGCCTGGGGTCTAGCGGGGAGCAGTACTTC.

The chain uses TRBV18 and TRBJ2-1, with 10 positions matching TRBD2. Germline CDR1 reads KGHSH; CDR2 reads LQKENI. V lost 0 bases, J lost 12 bases, and 11 bases stayed unmatched. This CDR3 comprises 16 residues. The CDR3 spells CASSPPVGLAGAWQFF. CDR3 nucleotide sequence: TGTGCCAGCTCACCACCAGTGGGGCTAGCGGGAGCGTGGCAGTTCTTC.

The J gene is TRBJ1-1, the V gene TRBV11-2; 7 bases line up with TRBD1. The length of the CDR3 is 17 residues. Germline V CDR1 and CDR2: SGHAT, FQNNGV. V shed 6 bases and J 0 bases; nucleotides not matched to a gene: 13. CDR3 loop: CASRPRQGLLLNTEAFF. Written as DNA, the CDR3 is TGTGCCAGCAGACCCCGACAGGGACTTCTACTGAACACTGAAGCTTTCTTT.

The CDR3 reads CASGQGTGYNEQFF. The CDR3 DNA is TGTGCTAGTGGTCAAGGGACAGGCTACAATGAGCAGTTCTTC. The J gene is TRBJ2-1, the V gene TRBV12-5; the match to TRBD1 covers 8 bases. V shed 5 bases and J 3 bases; nucleotides not matched to a gene: 3. Germline V lookup: CDR1 LGHNT, CDR2 FRNRAP. CDR3 length: 14 residues.

The genes are TRBV5-1 and TRBJ1-3; TRBD1 agrees at 7 bases. Germline CDR1 and CDR2: SGHRS and YFSETQ. This CDR3 spans 15 amino acids. Germline trimming cut 4 bases from V and 2 bases from J; bases unmatched to any gene: 6. CDR3 in amino acids: CASSPTGTAGNTIYF. CDR3 bases: TGCGCCAGCAGCCCCACCGGGACAGCTGGAAACACCATATATTTT.

The chain recombines TRBV4-3 with TRBJ2-1, with TRBD2 identical over 11 bases. The germline CDR1 and CDR2 sequences are LGHNA and YSLEER. The J segment lost 5 bases and the V segment lost 3 bases, leaving 3 bases of the junction unmatched. CDR3 length: 15 amino acids. In DNA, the CDR3 is TGCGCCAGCAGCCAGGGACTAGCGGAGAACAATGAGCAGTTCTTC. It is translated as CASSQGLAENNEQFF.

A single count supports this clone. The gene calls are TRBV19 and TRBJ1-5, with TRBD1 as a possible D gene (6 bases). This CDR3 contains 16 residues. Deletions cut 5 bases from V and 0 bases from J, with 14 bases between. Germline CDR1 and CDR2: LNHDA and SQIVND (reference sequence). CDR3 DNA: TGTGCCAGTAGTGGTTGGGTAGGGGGTAGCAATCAGCCCCAGCATTTT. Protein product: CASSGWVGGSNQPQHF.

The chain has TRBV6-5 and TRBJ2-1, with D unresolved. The V and J ends lost 4 bases and 7 bases respectively, with 14 bases between them. The CDR3 length is 14 residues. The germline gives CDR1 MNHEY, CDR2 SVGAGI. CDR3 sequence: CASSLQSARNEQFF. CDR3 coding DNA: TGTGCCAGCAGTTTACAGTCGGCAAGGAATGAGCAGTTCTTC.